This T cell receptor (beta chain) came from a study of identical twins (dated by TCRdb to between 2015 and 2016). With respect to the entire study: TCR alpha and beta repertoires from monozygotic twins, unrelated adults of various ages and cord blood were deep-sequenced to test whether fetal clonotypes persist. Replicate twin experiments were performed at different times using different library preparation protocols to rule out contamination.

With respect to this clonotype: Its binding antigen is unknown. No per-base quality is available; no much larger clone lies one base away.

Only healthy Caucasian donors were included. Three unrelated non-twin adults were additionally sequenced: a male aged 18 to 30, a male aged 50 to 59 and a female aged 50 to 59. Using Miltenyi CD45RO+ enrichment and human naive T-cell isolation kits, memory (CD45RO+) and naive T cells were isolated from PBMC. Library creation used 5' RACE. Sequencing relied on an Illumina HiSeq 2000. Template switching added a universal primer binding site, and the final cDNA carried a unique molecular identifier that allowed TCR cDNA molecules to be counted accurately. Specific primers in the conserved constant-segment region were used to synthesize first-strand cDNA for TCR alpha and beta chains. To control for contamination, every cDNA library carried two barcodes: a SMART-Mk sample barcode plus Illumina barcodes. TruSeq adapter sequences, together with Illumina sample barcodes, were added in two successive PCR steps. The TCR alpha and beta cDNA libraries were sequenced on the Illumina HiSeq platform using custom primers. The authors' analysis ran thus. Unique molecular identifiers were extracted from raw reads with MiGEC, and CDR3 positions were determined with MiXCR. For each individual, recombination models were inferred using an EM algorithm with the repgenHMM and IGoR tools. Shared clonotypes were analyzed with the tcR package in R, and sharing was normalized by the product of cloneset sizes. To study raw recombination free of thymic and clonal selection effects, out-of-frame nonproductive sequences were analyzed. In TCRdb, the public reads were trimmed at Q25 with fastp and aligned with MiXCR, with productive beta chains retained. Each entry merges the rows of one CDR3 protein and shows their most common DNA and genes. TCRdb's processing, not the authors' own work, is the source of the V and J calls. This sample has under 450,000 distinct CDR3 sequences in its table, and approximately 18% of those were observed once. The ten top clones hold 9% to 15% of the sample.

Findings and caveats that apply to the study as a whole: Invariant T cells such as MAIT and iNKT could partly confound zero-insertion analyses, although diverse VJ usage argued against such confounding for most clonotypes. Abundant cord blood beta clonotypes carried fewer insertions; young adult naive repertoires showed a weaker similar trend, while memory repertoires showed none. Because the same donors could not be followed over many years, conclusions were based on cross-sectional statistical analysis. The excess sharing between twins in beta out-of-frame sequences was weaker because fewer shared sequences reduced the signal-to-noise ratio. Out-of-frame TCR alpha sharing in monozygotic twins was systematically underestimated by recombination models, whereas sharing between unrelated individuals was in agreement with the recombination models. Compared with coincidental sharing between unrelated individuals, an excess of low generation-probability sequences was observed among out-of-frame TCR alpha sequences shared between twins.

The CDR3 measures 19 amino acids from cysteine to phenylalanine. CDR3 DNA only is kept here, 57 bases in frame from base 1. CDR1 and CDR2 are read off the germline V gene as SGHAT and FQNNGV. V and J are truncated by 5 bases and 2 bases respectively, leaving an intervening sequence of 25 bases. Recombination joined TRBV11-2 with TRBJ2-1; tentative D gene TRBD1, with 6 bases matching. This TCR derives from a man aged 50-60 years in good health. Sample: naive T cells sorted from blood. What the cell subset or site label conveys for this sample: cells isolated with a human naive T-cell isolation kit. The nucleotide sequence is given as TGTGCCAGCAGCGATCCTGAGAACAGGGTTCAGGGAACCTACAATGAGCAGTTCTTC. Its protein product is CASSDPENRVQGTYNEQFF.